Below are 29 T cell receptor beta chains sequenced from a single sample in a study of cytomegalovirus exposure and HLA in healthy donors. Both 60 Vbeta primers and 13 Jbeta primers went into the PCR. Only in-frame clones appear in the TCRdb table, and some are missing; sequencing was by immunoSEQ multiplex PCR. Here the sample table reports 100,000 to 150,000 clones. Source material: PBMCs. These receptors came from a man between 40 and 49 years old in good health and CMV-seronegative.

This chain links TRBV6-6 with TRBJ2-3, with TRBD1 matching 7 bases. Germline trimming cut 6 bases from V and 5 bases from J; bases unmatched to any gene: 11. This CDR3 has 15 residues. Germline CDR1 is MNHNY and CDR2 is SVGAGI (reference sequence). The CDR3 sequence: CASRFDREKGDTQYF. CDR3 bases: TGTGCCAGCAGGTTCGACAGGGAAAAAGGAGATACGCAGTATTTT.

The chain joins TRBV5-6 to TRBJ2-7, with TRBD2 matching 9 bases. The V gene end was trimmed by 0 bases and the J gene end by 0 bases; junction bases not matched to a gene: 7. Germline CDR1 SGHDT, CDR2 YYEEEE. The CDR3 runs 17 residues. The CDR3 region is CASSLAASGTISYEQYF. The CDR3 DNA is TGTGCCAGCAGCTTGGCGGCTAGCGGGACCATCTCCTACGAGCAGTACTTC. The full variable domain, in which reference TRBV5-6 and TRBJ2-7 provide the parts outside the CDR3, is DAGVTQSPTHLIKTRGQQVTLRCSPKSGHDTVSWYQQALGQGPQFIFQYYEEEERQRGNFPDRFSGHQFPNYSSELNVNALLLGDSALYLCASSLAASGTISYEQYFGPGTRLTVT.

The V call is TRBV6-5, the J call TRBJ2-7, with D maybe TRBD1 (6 bases). Germline CDR1 MNHEY, CDR2 SVGAGI. V was trimmed by 5 bases and J by 0 bases, leaving 11 bases between them. CDR3 length: 14 amino acids. This CDR3 reads CASSPGQFSYEQYF. The CDR3, as DNA: TGTGCCAGCAGTCCCGGACAGTTCTCCTACGAGCAGTACTTC.

V gene TRBV28 combines with J gene TRBJ2-3; a weak D match, TRBD2 (7 bases). Germline-derived CDR1 and CDR2 are MDHEN and SYDVKM. This CDR3 has 17 amino acids. Trimming left V 2 bases short and J 0 bases short, with 15 bases between. CDR3 loop: CASSLRVGGPSTDTQYF. CDR3 nucleotides: TGTGCCAGCAGTTTAAGGGTCGGGGGGCCGAGCACAGATACGCAGTATTTT.

J is TRBJ1-4 and V is TRBV19; weak D call: TRBD1 (6 bases). The V gene lost 5 bases and the J gene lost 4 bases, with 11 bases spanning the gap. The CDR3 has 14 amino acids. The V gene's germline CDR1 is LNHDA and CDR2 SQIVND (reference sequence). CDR3 DNA: TGTGCCAGTAGTCCCAGGGGATTTAATGAAAAACTGTTTTTT. It encodes CASSPRGFNEKLFF.

CDR3 DNA sequence: TGCGCCAGCAGCCAAGTCCGACAGACCTACAATGAGCAGTTCTTC. It translates to CASSQVRQTYNEQFF. This chain uses TRBV4-3 with TRBJ2-1; D may be TRBD1 (5 bases). Deletions cut 1 base from V and 2 bases from J, with 9 bases between. CDR3 length: 15 residues. The V gene's germline CDR1 is LGHNA and CDR2 YSLEER.

The chain is built from TRBV11-2 and TRBJ2-7; D gene uncertain. Germline loops: CDR1 SGHAT, CDR2 FQNNGV. Trimming took off 0 bases at V and 7 bases at J, with 13 bases between the two ends. This CDR3 is built from 14 residues. The CDR3 region is CASSLENSRGEQYF. The DNA for the CDR3 is TGTGCCAGCAGCTTAGAAAACAGTCGTGGGGAGCAGTACTTC.

In the case of this clone: One end of the junction is discordant with germline, which a read error may explain. The chain combines TRBV7-7 with TRBJ2-7, with 9 bases fitting TRBD2. Per the germline V gene, CDR1 is SSHAT and CDR2 is FNYEAQ (reference sequence). The CDR3 is made up of 18 amino acids. CDR3 nucleotides: TGTGCTAGCAGCTTAGCGGGAGAGGACAAGGGGGTCGAGTACGAGCAGTACTTC. This encodes CASSLAGEDKGVEYEQYF.

The genes are TRBV4-2 and TRBJ1-5; weak D call: TRBD1 (6 bases). Germline assignment: CDR1 LGHNA and CDR2 YNFKEQ. V was cut by 1 base and J by 0 bases, with 7 bases left in between. The CDR3 loop spans 15 amino acids. The CDR3 loop is CASSQAQGSNQPQHF. Written as DNA, the CDR3 is TGTGCCAGCAGCCAAGCACAGGGTAGCAATCAGCCCCAGCATTTT.

This rearrangement joins TRBV6-1 to TRBJ2-7; D ambiguous. The V gene's germline CDR1 is MNHNS and CDR2 SASEGT. The CDR3 length is 15 residues. V was cut by 4 bases and J by 7 bases, with 20 bases left in between. CDR3 residues: CASSAHEDFMREQYF. The CDR3 DNA reads as TGTGCCAGCAGTGCCCACGAAGACTTTATGAGGGAGCAGTACTTC.

The rearrangement uses TRBV19 and TRBJ2-5, with D possibly TRBD2 on 6 matching bases. The CDR3 has 13 amino acids. The V gene's germline CDR1 is LNHDA and CDR2 SQIVND (reference sequence). The V end lost 6 bases, the J end lost 2 bases, and 10 bases lay between the germline ends. The CDR3 reads CASRRDEQETQYF. In DNA form, the CDR3 reads TGTGCCAGTAGGCGGGACGAACAAGAGACCCAGTACTTC.

The chain joins TRBV29-1 to TRBJ2-5; D is perhaps TRBD1 (5 bases). This CDR3 spans 16 amino acids. CDR1 SQVTM and CDR2 ANQGSEA come from the germline V gene. The V and J ends lost 3 bases and 5 bases respectively, with 22 bases between them. Here the CDR3 DNA reads TGCAGCGTTGACCCCTCTTGGTCGAGACCAGGGGAGACCCAGTACTTC. Encoded protein: CSVDPSWSRPGETQYF.

The J gene is TRBJ1-1, the V gene TRBV29-1; the D is unclear. V lost 0 bases and J lost 10, with 18 bases in between. Germline assignment: CDR1 SQVTM and CDR2 ANQGSEA. The CDR3 is 14 amino acids. CDR3 coding DNA: TGCAGCGTTGAAGACCGCCCGCCGGGTTTTCGAGCTTTCTTT. This codes for CSVEDRPPGFRAFF.

V and J are TRBV2 and TRBJ1-2, with TRBD1 identical over 8 bases. CDR1 and CDR2 from the germline V gene are SNHLY and FYNNEI. V lost 5 bases, J lost 8 bases, and 10 bases stayed unmatched. The CDR3 is 14 amino acids. The CDR3 nucleotides read TGTGCCAGCAGTTTGGACAGGGAGGTCGGAGGCTACACCTTC. This translates into CASSLDREVGGYTF. Filled out from reference TRBV2 and TRBJ1-2, the complete variable domain reads EPEVTQTPSHQVTQMGQEVILRCVPISNHLYFYWYRQILGQKVEFLVSFYNNEISEKSEIFDDQFSVERPDGSNFTLKIRSTKLEDSAMYFCASSLDREVGGYTFGSGTRLTVV.

The chain is built from TRBV5-1 and TRBJ2-5, with TRBD2 matching over 9 bases. CDR1 is SGHRS and CDR2 is YFSETQ in the germline V gene. CDR3 size: 15 residues. V shed 4 bases, J shed 5 bases, and the junction held 9 bases outside the gene matches. The CDR3 here is CASSPRLAGMETQYF. The DNA of the CDR3 is TGCGCCAGCAGCCCTCGGCTAGCGGGAATGGAGACCCAGTACTTC.

The V gene is TRBV19, the J gene TRBJ1-2; the D gene is possibly TRBD1 (5 bases). V was shortened by 3 bases and J by 1 base, with 15 bases between the two germline ends. CDR1 and CDR2 (germline): LNHDA, SQIVND (reference sequence). This CDR3 region has 16 residues. DNA for the CDR3: TGTGCCAGTAGTATCCTTAGCCCCGGACATAACTATGGCTACACCTTC. This encodes CASSILSPGHNYGYTF.

The CDR3 here is CASSILAGEGHEQYF. For the CDR3, the DNA is TGTGCCAGTAGTATTCTGGCGGGGGAGGGCCACGAGCAGTACTTC. The chain combines TRBV19 with TRBJ2-7; 7 bases agree with TRBD2. The CDR3 covers 15 residues. Germline CDR1 is LNHDA and CDR2 is SQIVND (reference sequence). The trim removed 3 bases at V and 5 bases at J, leaving 10 bases unmatched.

V gene TRBV15 combines with J gene TRBJ2-7, with 7 bases lining up with TRBD2. There are 13 residues in the CDR3. V gave up 4 bases and J gave up 4 bases; unmatched junction bases: 4. In germline, CDR1 is LNHNV, CDR2 YYDKDF (reference sequence). In DNA, the CDR3 is TGTGCCACCAGCAACATGCGGGGGTACGAGCAGTACTTC. Its translation is CATSNMRGYEQYF.

The V gene is TRBV5-1, the J gene TRBJ2-7; D is possibly TRBD2 (6 bases). V lost 5 bases to trimming and J lost 7 bases, with 16 bases between them. Germline V gives CDR1 SGHRS, CDR2 YFSETQ. The CDR3 covers 13 residues. CDR3 residues: CASSRGSAGEQYF. The CDR3 coding sequence is TGCGCCAGCAGTCGGGGCTCTGCGGGGGAGCAGTACTTC.

V and J are TRBV19 and TRBJ1-1; TRBD1 matches 8 bases. J was trimmed by 0 bases and V by 5 bases; bases with no gene match: 14. The CDR3 contains 18 residues. The germline V gene encodes CDR1 LNHDA and CDR2 SQIVND (reference sequence). Here the CDR3 reads CASSLIQGARDMNTEAFF. CDR3 coding DNA: TGTGCCAGTAGTTTAATTCAGGGGGCGCGGGATATGAACACTGAAGCTTTCTTT.

The chain joins TRBV7-8 to TRBJ2-7; TRBD2 aligns across 7 bases. Trimming removed 5 bases from V and 0 bases from J; junction bases left unmatched: 13. This CDR3 spans 17 amino acids. The germline V gene encodes CDR1 SGHVS and CDR2 FQNEAQ. CDR3 in DNA: TGTGCCAGCAGCCCCTTGACTAGCTCCGGATTCTCCTACGAGCAGTACTTC. Translated: CASSPLTSSGFSYEQYF.

This chain uses TRBV6-5 with TRBJ2-3; D gene uncertain. Looked up from germline, CDR1 is MNHEY and CDR2 is SVGAGI. The CDR3 contains 15 residues. V was cut by 0 bases and J by 2 bases, with 9 bases left in between. CDR3 DNA: TGTGCCAGCAGTTACTCGGGCGAGACCACAGATACGCAGTATTTT. It translates to CASSYSGETTDTQYF.

This chain uses TRBV11-3 with TRBJ1-2; D gene unclear. V lost 11 bases and J 7 bases, leaving 11 bases between the germline ends. Germline-derived CDR1 and CDR2 are SGHNT and YENEEA. This CDR3 is built from 10 residues. The CDR3 region is CAAPPVGYTF. In DNA form, the CDR3 reads TGTGCCGCACCCCCGGTTGGCTACACCTTC.

The chain joins TRBV11-3 to TRBJ2-3, with a tentative D call TRBD2 (7 bases). Germline CDR1 and CDR2: SGHNT and YENEEA. CDR3 length equals 15 residues. Trimming cost V 0 bases and J 13 bases, with 20 bases left between them. The CDR3 reads CASSLDEGGAADEYF. As DNA, the CDR3 is TGTGCCAGCAGCTTAGATGAAGGGGGGGCGGCTGACGAGTATTTT.

The chain combines TRBV5-4 with TRBJ2-7; 16 nucleotides line up with TRBD2. The V gene's germline CDR1 is SGHNT and CDR2 YYREEE (reference sequence). The CDR3 consists of 16 residues. J was trimmed by 8 bases and V by 4 bases; bases with no gene match: 9. CDR3 bases: TGTGCCAGCAGCCAGGGGACTAGCGGGAGGGCCAATAAGCAGTACTTC. It is translated as CASSQGTSGRANKQYF.

The chain uses TRBV7-3 and TRBJ2-2; 11 bases are shared with TRBD2. Losses at the gene ends were 4 bases for V and 3 bases for J; bases not matched to a gene: 10. Germline CDR1 reads SGHTA; CDR2 reads FQGTGA. This CDR3 has 18 amino acids. CDR3 amino acids: CASSYIALTSGDTGELFF. The CDR3 coding sequence is TGTGCCAGCAGCTACATAGCCCTGACTAGCGGGGACACCGGGGAGCTGTTTTTT.

This chain uses TRBV11-2 with TRBJ1-3; unclear D gene. Between the trimmed V and J ends, which lost 1 base and 0 bases, there was a span of 10 bases. The CDR3 consists of 16 residues. Germline-derived CDR1 and CDR2 are SGHAT and FQNNGV. The CDR3 region is CASSLGGFNSGNTIYF. The CDR3 DNA is TGTGCCAGCAGCTTAGGTGGCTTTAACTCTGGAAACACCATATATTTT.

This chain connects TRBV12-5 to TRBJ2-7, with 8 positions matching TRBD1. The ends lost 5 bases at V and 2 bases at J; junction bases unmatched: 14. Germline lookup yields CDR1 LGHNT and CDR2 FRNRAP. CDR3 length equals 17 residues. In nucleotides, the CDR3 is TGTGCTAGTGGTCGGATGAGAAGGGACAGGCTTCCCTACGAGCAGTACTTC. It codes for CASGRMRRDRLPYEQYF.

This chain joins TRBV29-1 and TRBJ2-5, with 7 bases lining up with TRBD2. V shed 5 bases and J 5 bases; nucleotides not matched to a gene: 8. The V gene's germline CDR1 is SQVTM and CDR2 ANQGSEA. CDR3 size: 13 residues. CDR3 protein: CSVLWGGGETQYF. The DNA of the CDR3 is TGCAGCGTTTTGTGGGGGGGAGGGGAGACCCAGTACTTC.